These T cell receptor beta chains were read from a single sample in a study of shared clonotypes between healthy human individuals. Assay used: immunoSEQ multiplex PCR; TCRdb lists only in-frame clones, some missing. The sample has roughly 500,000 clones, 60% to 85% seen once; the top ten hold 10% to 15%. Sequencing was performed on PBMCs. All receptors derive from a woman aged 40 to 50 in good health. Some clones in this sample may be carry-over from other donors' samples. Both conserved end residues are part of each CDR3. The D gene is left open where the match is weak. Only part of the rows carry a size: once, few, many, or a class if the clone is expanded.

TRBV10-3	TRBJ2-1	TRBD2	many	CAISDLAGGPYEQFF	TGTGCCATCAGTGATCTTGCGGGAGGCCCCTATGAGCAGTTCTTC
TRBV7-3	TRBJ2-3	NA	NA	CASSGNMGDTQYF	TGTGCCAGCAGCGGCAACATGGGAGATACGCAGTATTTT
TRBV21-1	TRBJ1-5	NA	NA	CASSKARKDRTGLVGTNQPQHF	TGTGCCAGCAGCAAAGCGCGAAAAGATAGGACAGGGTTGGTTGGTACCAATCAGCCCCAGCATTTT
TRBV28	TRBJ1-5	TRBD1	many	CASTLDRGRQPQHF	TGTGCCAGCACCCTCGACAGGGGACGTCAGCCCCAGCATTTT
TRBV6-6	TRBJ1-4	NA	few	CASEDGGRGTNEKLFF	TGTGCCAGCGAAGACGGGGGGCGTGGGACTAATGAAAAACTGTTTTTT
TRBV7-2	TRBJ2-7	TRBD1	NA	CASSISSAGQGVYEQYF	TGTGCCAGCAGCATCAGCTCCGCTGGACAGGGGGTCTACGAGCAGTACTTC
TRBV19	TRBJ2-2	TRBD1	NA	CASSDWQGVSAGELFF	TGTGCCAGTAGTGATTGGCAGGGGGTATCGGCCGGGGAGCTGTTTTTT
TRBV6-1	TRBJ1-3	NA	NA	CASSEPGSSGNTIYF	TGTGCCAGCAGTGAACCGGGCTCCTCTGGAAACACCATATATTTT
TRBV5-6	TRBJ1-5	NA	once	CASSFYRASNQPQHF	TGTGCCAGCAGCTTCTACAGGGCTTCCAATCAGCCCCAGCATTTT
TRBV6-6	TRBJ1-2	NA	NA	CASSYNRASHYGYTF	TGTGCCAGCAGTTATAACAGGGCTTCTCACTATGGCTACACCTTC
TRBV25-1	TRBJ2-7	NA	NA	CASSEGGPGEQYF	TGTGCCAGCAGTGAAGGGGGTCCAGGCGAGCAGTACTTC
TRBV19	TRBJ1-1	NA	NA	CASTPLPGTGTEAFF	TGTGCCAGTACCCCCTTGCCAGGGACTGGCACTGAAGCTTTCTTT
TRBV7-9	TRBJ2-2	TRBD1	NA	CASSQGAKGTGELFF	TGTGCCAGCAGCCAGGGGGCGAAAGGGACCGGGGAGCTGTTTTTT
TRBV9	TRBJ2-7	TRBD1	NA	CASSPDAGGIYEQYF	TGTGCCAGCAGCCCCGATGCAGGGGGAATTTACGAGCAGTACTTC
TRBV28	TRBJ1-2	NA	NA	CASWTSSGDGYTF	TGTGCCAGCTGGACGTCATCCGGCGATGGCTACACCTTC
TRBV27	TRBJ2-3	NA	NA	CASSFGAKNTDTQYF	TGTGCCAGCAGTTTTGGGGCCAAGAACACAGATACGCAGTATTTT
TRBV2	TRBJ1-1	NA	medium-sized	CASSEGRGSQPTEAFF	TGTGCCAGCAGCGAGGGGCGGGGCAGCCAACCCACTGAAGCTTTCTTT
TRBV5-4	TRBJ2-6	NA	NA	CASGCIVQTKSGQRPDF	TGTGCCAGCGGATGTATCGTACAGACAAAGTCGGGCCAACGTCCTGACTTC
TRBV29-1	TRBJ2-1	NA	NA	CSVVTYNEQFF	TGCAGCGTTGTAACGTACAATGAGCAGTTCTTC
TRBV9	TRBJ2-1	NA	NA	CASSVQDYPYNEQFF	TGTGCCAGCAGCGTACAGGACTATCCCTACAATGAGCAGTTCTTC
TRBV7-8	TRBJ2-7	TRBD1	NA	CASSPQGQGEGYEQYF	TGTGCCAGCAGCCCCCAGGGACAGGGGGAAGGCTACGAGCAGTACTTC
TRBV28	TRBJ2-1	TRBD2	NA	CASSSGLAGGLDEQFF	TGTGCCAGCAGTTCGGGACTAGCGGGAGGTCTCGATGAGCAGTTCTTC
TRBV5-1	TRBJ2-5	NA	once	CASEGGGSQETQYF	TGCGCCAGCGAAGGGGGGGGAAGTCAAGAGACCCAGTACTTC
TRBV19	TRBJ2-7	NA	NA	CASTKGFGYEQYF	TGTGCCAGTACCAAAGGATTTGGCTACGAGCAGTACTTC
TRBV7-2	TRBJ2-5	NA	NA	CASSHPDSRETQYF	TGTGCCAGCAGCCACCCCGATAGCCGGGAGACCCAGTACTTC
TRBV4-3	TRBJ2-7	TRBD2	NA	CASSPGLAGAAYEQYF	TGCGCCAGCAGCCCAGGACTAGCGGGAGCCGCCTACGAGCAGTACTTC
TRBV19	TRBJ2-2	TRBD1	NA	CASTRDRAERELFF	TGTGCCAGTACCCGGGACAGGGCGGAGAGGGAGCTGTTTTTT
TRBV9	TRBJ2-3	NA	NA	CASSAQDYPTDTQYF	TGTGCCAGCAGCGCTCAGGACTACCCCACAGATACGCAGTATTTT
TRBV11-1	TRBJ2-5	NA	NA	CASSGSPLETQYF	TGTGCCAGCAGTGGCAGCCCACTGGAGACCCAGTACTTC
TRBV9	TRBJ1-5	NA	few	CASSVGDIVNQPQHF	TGTGCCAGCAGCGTAGGGGACATTGTTAATCAGCCCCAGCATTTT
TRBV4-1	TRBJ2-1	NA	NA	CASSQSYPSYSYNEQFF	TGCGCCAGCAGCCAGTCTTACCCTAGCTATAGCTACAATGAGCAGTTCTTC
TRBV7-9	TRBJ2-1	NA	once	CASTPGLGEQFF	TGTGCCAGCACCCCGGGTTTAGGTGAGCAGTTCTTC
TRBV5-6	TRBJ2-1	NA	NA	CASSSLSRNEQFF	TGTGCCAGCAGCTCCCTTTCACGGAATGAGCAGTTCTTC
TRBV7-2	TRBJ2-2	NA	NA	CASSLGQLNTGELFF	TGTGCCAGCAGCTTGGGACAATTGAACACCGGGGAGCTGTTTTTT
TRBV11-2	TRBJ2-1	TRBD1	NA	CASSLELQGYNEQFF	TGTGCCAGCAGCTTGGAGTTACAGGGGTACAATGAGCAGTTCTTC
TRBV25-1	TRBJ2-7	NA	NA	CASSEPTVRVEQYF	TGTGCCAGCAGTGAACCGACAGTGCGGGTGGAGCAGTACTTC
TRBV4-1	TRBJ2-1	TRBD1	once	CASSQDPERRQGFQYNYNEQFF	TGCGCCAGCAGCCAAGATCCTGAGAGGCGACAGGGGTTTCAATATAACTACAATGAGCAGTTCTTC
TRBV9	TRBJ2-5	NA	NA	CASSVEGWGETQYF	TGTGCCAGCAGCGTAGAGGGATGGGGAGAGACCCAGTACTTC
TRBV10-2	TRBJ2-7	TRBD1	NA	CASWDRYTYEQYF	TGCGCCAGCTGGGACAGGTACACCTACGAGCAGTACTTC
TRBV6-1	TRBJ1-5	NA	NA	CASSAGQGGQPQHF	TGTGCCAGCAGTGCGGGCCAGGGAGGCCAGCCCCAGCATTTT
TRBV5-6	TRBJ2-7	TRBD2	NA	CASSEAGLSYEQYF	TGTGCCAGCAGCGAAGCGGGACTTTCCTACGAGCAGTACTTC
TRBV19	TRBJ2-3	TRBD1	NA	CASSITGGFTDTQYF	TGTGCCAGTAGTATCACAGGGGGGTTCACAGATACGCAGTATTTT
TRBV9	TRBJ2-4	TRBD2	NA	CASSPGLAGVVNIQYF	TGTGCCAGCAGCCCCGGACTAGCGGGAGTGGTAAACATTCAGTACTTC
TRBV28	TRBJ2-7	NA	once	CASSLDTAAYEQYF	TGTGCCAGCAGTTTAGACACGGCTGCCTACGAGCAGTACTTC
TRBV2	TRBJ2-1	NA	NA	CASSMRNEQFF	TGTGCCAGCAGTATGAGAAATGAGCAGTTCTTC
TRBV7-6	TRBJ1-5	NA	few	CASSLYENQPQHF	TGTGCCAGCAGCTTGTACGAGAATCAGCCCCAGCATTTT
TRBV5-1	TRBJ2-3	TRBD2	few	CASSLVLAGGSDTQYF	TGCGCCAGCAGCTTGGTACTAGCGGGAGGCTCAGATACGCAGTATTTT
TRBV28	TRBJ1-2	NA	NA	CAGMAGTYGYTF	TGTGCCGGGATGGCGGGAACCTATGGCTACACCTTC
TRBV19	TRBJ1-5	TRBD1	NA	CASRGWTGIQPQHF	TGTGCCAGTAGGGGCTGGACAGGGATTCAGCCCCAGCATTTT
TRBV7-9	TRBJ2-7	NA	NA	CASRIGYEQYF	TGTGCCAGCAGAATAGGGTACGAGCAGTACTTC
TRBV29-1	TRBJ2-3	TRBD2	NA	CSVAPSGDVVGTQYF	TGCAGCGTTGCCCCCAGCGGGGACGTGGTGGGTACGCAGTATTTT
TRBV19	TRBJ2-5	TRBD1	NA	CASSSGQARETQYF	TGTGCCAGTAGTTCCGGACAGGCCAGAGAGACCCAGTACTTC